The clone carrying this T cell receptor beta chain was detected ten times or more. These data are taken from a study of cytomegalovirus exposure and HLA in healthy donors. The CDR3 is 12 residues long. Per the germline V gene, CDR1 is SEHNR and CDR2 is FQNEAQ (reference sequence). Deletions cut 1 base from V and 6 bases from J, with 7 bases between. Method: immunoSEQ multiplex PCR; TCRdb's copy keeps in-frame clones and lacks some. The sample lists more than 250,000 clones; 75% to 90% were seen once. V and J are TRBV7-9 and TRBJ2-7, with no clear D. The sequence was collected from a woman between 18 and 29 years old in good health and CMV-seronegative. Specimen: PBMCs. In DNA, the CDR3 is TGTGCCAGCAGCTTAGTTTCCGGCGAGCAGTACTTC. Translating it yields CASSLVSGEQYF.